This is a list of T cell receptor beta chains from one sample in a study of blood T cell repertoires in COVID-19. Clones were read by immunoSEQ multiplex PCR, and TCRdb kept only the in-frame ones, dropping some. This repertoire shows over 250,000 clones, more than 75% found once; its top ten account for 0.9% to 1%. The sequenced sample was peripheral blood. These receptor sequences come from a woman between 35 and 50 years old who had recovered from COVID-19. Both conserved end residues are part of each CDR3. Each record gives: CDR3 DNA, CDR3 protein, J gene, D gene, V gene. A D gene is named only where the DNA matches it firmly.

DNA: TGCGCCAGCAGCTTGGCCTCGGTGGGGGCGGAAAAACTGTTTTTT; CDR3: CASSLASVGAEKLFF; J: TRBJ1-4; D: NA; V: TRBV5-1
DNA: TGTGCCAGCAGTGACTCATTAGCAGCCAGTGAGCAGTTCTTC; CDR3: CASSDSLAASEQFF; J: TRBJ2-1; D: NA; V: TRBV6-4
DNA: TGTGCCAGCAGCCAACGGGGGGAGCAGTACTTC; CDR3: CASSQRGEQYF; J: TRBJ2-7; D: NA; V: TRBV7-8
DNA: TGCGCCAGCAGCTTCAGGGGGCATAGTGAAAAACTGTTTTTT; CDR3: CASSFRGHSEKLFF; J: TRBJ1-4; D: TRBD1; V: TRBV5-1
DNA: TGCGCCAGCAGCCAAGAAGGGGACAGGGTGACTGGGGCCAACGTCCTGACTTTC; CDR3: CASSQEGDRVTGANVLTF; J: TRBJ2-6; D: TRBD1; V: TRBV4-1
DNA: TGTGCCAGCAGCCCACAGGGGGGAAACATTCAGTACTTC; CDR3: CASSPQGGNIQYF; J: TRBJ2-4; D: TRBD1; V: TRBV4-2
DNA: TGTGCCAGTAGGCCCACTGACAGGGGCGGTGAAAAACTGTTTTTT; CDR3: CASRPTDRGGEKLFF; J: TRBJ1-4; D: TRBD1; V: TRBV19
DNA: TGTGCCAGCAGCCCCAAGGACAGGGGGTCTGGAAACACCATATATTTT; CDR3: CASSPKDRGSGNTIYF; J: TRBJ1-3; D: TRBD1; V: TRBV7-9
DNA: TGTGCCAGCAGCACGGGGGATGGCTACACCTTC; CDR3: CASSTGDGYTF; J: TRBJ1-2; D: NA; V: TRBV7-9
DNA: TGCAGCGTTGAAGTTAGCGGGAGCGGCTATGAGCAGTTCTTC; CDR3: CSVEVSGSGYEQFF; J: TRBJ2-1; D: TRBD2; V: TRBV29-1